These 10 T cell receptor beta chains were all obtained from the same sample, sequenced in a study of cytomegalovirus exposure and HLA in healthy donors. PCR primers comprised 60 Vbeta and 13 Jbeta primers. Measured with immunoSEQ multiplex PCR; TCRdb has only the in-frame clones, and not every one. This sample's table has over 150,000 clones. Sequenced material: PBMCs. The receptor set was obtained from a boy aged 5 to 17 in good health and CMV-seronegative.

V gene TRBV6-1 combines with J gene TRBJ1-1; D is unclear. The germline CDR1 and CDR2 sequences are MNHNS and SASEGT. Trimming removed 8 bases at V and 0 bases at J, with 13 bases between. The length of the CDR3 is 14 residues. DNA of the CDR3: TGTGCCAGCGCCCGTCTATATATGAACACTGAAGCTTTCTTT. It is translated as CASARLYMNTEAFF.

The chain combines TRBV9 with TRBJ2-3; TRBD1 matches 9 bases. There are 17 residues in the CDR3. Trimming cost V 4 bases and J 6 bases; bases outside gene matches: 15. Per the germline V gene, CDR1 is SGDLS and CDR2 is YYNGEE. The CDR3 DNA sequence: TGTGCCAGCAGCCCTAGGAAGCGGGACAGGGCATCCGATACGCAGTATTTT. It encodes CASSPRKRDRASDTQYF.

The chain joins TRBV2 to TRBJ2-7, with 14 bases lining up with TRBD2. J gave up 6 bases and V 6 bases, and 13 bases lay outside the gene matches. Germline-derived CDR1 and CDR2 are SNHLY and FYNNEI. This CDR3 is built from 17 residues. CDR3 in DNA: TGTGCCAGCAGGGTCGGGACTAGCGGGGGTATAGTGCTCGAGCAGTACTTC. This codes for CASRVGTSGGIVLEQYF.

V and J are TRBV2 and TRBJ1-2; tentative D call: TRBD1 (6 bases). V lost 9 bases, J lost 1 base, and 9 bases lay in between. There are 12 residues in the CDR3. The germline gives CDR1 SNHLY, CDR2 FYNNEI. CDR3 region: CASAQGNYGYTF. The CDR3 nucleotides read TGTGCCAGTGCACAGGGTAACTATGGCTACACCTTC.

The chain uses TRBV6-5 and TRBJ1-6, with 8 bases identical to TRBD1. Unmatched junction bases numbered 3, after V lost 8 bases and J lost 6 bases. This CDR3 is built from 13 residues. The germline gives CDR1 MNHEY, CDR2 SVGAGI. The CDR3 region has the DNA TGTGCCAGCCGGACAGGGCTTAATTCACCCCTCCACTTT. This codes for CASRTGLNSPLHF.

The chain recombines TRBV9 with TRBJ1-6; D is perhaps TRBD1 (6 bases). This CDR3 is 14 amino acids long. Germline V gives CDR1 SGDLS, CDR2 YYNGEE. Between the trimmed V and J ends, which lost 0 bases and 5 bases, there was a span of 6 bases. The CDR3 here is CASSVDRDNSPLHF. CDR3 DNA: TGTGCCAGCAGCGTAGACAGGGATAATTCACCCCTCCACTTT.

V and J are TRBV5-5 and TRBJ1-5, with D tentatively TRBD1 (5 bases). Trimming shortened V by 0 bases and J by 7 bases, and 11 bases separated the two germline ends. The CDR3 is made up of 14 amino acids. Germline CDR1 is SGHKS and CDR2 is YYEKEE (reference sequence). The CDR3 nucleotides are TGTGCCAGCAGCTTGGCCAGGGTGGGCCAGCCCCAGCATTTT. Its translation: CASSLARVGQPQHF.

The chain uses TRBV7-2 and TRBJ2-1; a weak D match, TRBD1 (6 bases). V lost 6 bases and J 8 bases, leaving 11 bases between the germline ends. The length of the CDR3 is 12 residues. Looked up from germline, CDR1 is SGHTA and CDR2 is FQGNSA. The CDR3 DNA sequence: TGTGCCAGCAGAGAACAGGGTTATGAGCAGTTCTTC. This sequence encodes CASREQGYEQFF.

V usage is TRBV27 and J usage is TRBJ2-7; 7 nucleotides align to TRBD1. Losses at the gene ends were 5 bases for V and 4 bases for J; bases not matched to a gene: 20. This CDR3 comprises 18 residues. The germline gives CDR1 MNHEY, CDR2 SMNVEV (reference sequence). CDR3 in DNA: TGTGCCAGCAGTCCTACCCTCGCAGGGGGTGCCCGAGTGTACGAGCAGTACTTC. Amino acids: CASSPTLAGGARVYEQYF.

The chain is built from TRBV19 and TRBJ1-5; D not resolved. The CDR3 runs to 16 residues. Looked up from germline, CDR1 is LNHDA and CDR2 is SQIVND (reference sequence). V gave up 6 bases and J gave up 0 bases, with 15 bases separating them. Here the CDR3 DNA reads TGTGCCAGTAGCCCCCCCAAATCCTATAGCAATCAGCCCCAGCATTTT. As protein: CASSPPKSYSNQPQHF.